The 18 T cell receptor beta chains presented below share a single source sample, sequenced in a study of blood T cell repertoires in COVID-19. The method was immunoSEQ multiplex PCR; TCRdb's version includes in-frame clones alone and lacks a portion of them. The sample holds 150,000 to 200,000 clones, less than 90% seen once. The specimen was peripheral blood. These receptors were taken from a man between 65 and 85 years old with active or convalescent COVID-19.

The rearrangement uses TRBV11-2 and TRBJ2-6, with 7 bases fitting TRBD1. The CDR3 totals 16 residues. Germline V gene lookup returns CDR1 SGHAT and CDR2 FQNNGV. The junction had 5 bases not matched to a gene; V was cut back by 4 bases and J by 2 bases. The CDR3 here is CASSSLQGTGANVLTF. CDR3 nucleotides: TGTGCCAGCAGCTCTTTACAGGGGACTGGGGCCAACGTCCTGACTTTC.

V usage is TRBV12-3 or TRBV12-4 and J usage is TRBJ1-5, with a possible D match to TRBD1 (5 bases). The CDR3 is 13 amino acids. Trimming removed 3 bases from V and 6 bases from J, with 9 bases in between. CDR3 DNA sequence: TGTGCCAGCAGTTTTAGTGGGGCTCAGCCCCAGCATTTT. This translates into CASSFSGAQPQHF.

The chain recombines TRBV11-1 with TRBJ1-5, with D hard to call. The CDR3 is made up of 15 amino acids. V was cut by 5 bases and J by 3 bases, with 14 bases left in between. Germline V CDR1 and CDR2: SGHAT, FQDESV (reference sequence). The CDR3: CASSPPYRDNQPQHF. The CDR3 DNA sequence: TGTGCCAGCAGCCCCCCCTATCGGGACAATCAGCCCCAGCATTTT.

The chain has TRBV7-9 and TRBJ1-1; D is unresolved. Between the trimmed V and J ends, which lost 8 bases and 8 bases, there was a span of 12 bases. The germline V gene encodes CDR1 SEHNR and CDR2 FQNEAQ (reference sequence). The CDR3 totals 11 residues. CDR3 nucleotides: TGTGCCAGCGCCGAACTCCTGGAAGCTTTCTTT. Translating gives CASAELLEAFF. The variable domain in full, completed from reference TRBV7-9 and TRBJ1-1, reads DTGVSQNPRHKITKRGQNVTFRCDPISEHNRLYWYRQTLGQGPEFLTYFQNEAQLEKSRLLSDRFSAERPKGSFSTLEIQRTEQGDSAMYLCASAELLEAFFGQGTRLTVV.

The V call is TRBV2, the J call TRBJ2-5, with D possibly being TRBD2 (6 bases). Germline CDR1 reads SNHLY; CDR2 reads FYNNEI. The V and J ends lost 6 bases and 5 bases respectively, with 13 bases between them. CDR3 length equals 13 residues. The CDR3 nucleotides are TGTGCCAGCAGCGCTGGGAGGTGGGAGACCCAGTACTTC. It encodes CASSAGRWETQYF.

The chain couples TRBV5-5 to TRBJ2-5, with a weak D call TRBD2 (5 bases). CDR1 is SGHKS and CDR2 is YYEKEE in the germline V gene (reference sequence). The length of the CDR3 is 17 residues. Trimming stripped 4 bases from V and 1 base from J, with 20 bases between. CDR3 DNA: TGTGCCAGCAGCCCACCGGACTCGAACCTTCTCCAAGAGACCCAGTACTTC. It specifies CASSPPDSNLLQETQYF.

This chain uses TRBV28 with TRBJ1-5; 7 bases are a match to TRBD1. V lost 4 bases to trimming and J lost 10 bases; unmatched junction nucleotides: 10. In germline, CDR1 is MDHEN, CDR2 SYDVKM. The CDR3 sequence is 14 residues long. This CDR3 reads CASSSDRPSDPQHF. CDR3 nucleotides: TGTGCCAGCAGTTCGGACAGGCCAAGCGATCCCCAGCATTTT.

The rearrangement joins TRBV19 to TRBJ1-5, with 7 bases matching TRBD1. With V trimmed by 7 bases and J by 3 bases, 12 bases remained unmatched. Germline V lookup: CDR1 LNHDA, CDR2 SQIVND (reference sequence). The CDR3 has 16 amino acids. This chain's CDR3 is CASTETQDRTNQPQHF. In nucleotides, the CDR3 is TGTGCCAGTACCGAGACCCAGGACAGGACCAATCAGCCCCAGCATTTT. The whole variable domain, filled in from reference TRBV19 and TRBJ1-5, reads DGGITQSPKYLFRKEGQNVTLSCEQNLNHDAMYWYRQDPGQGLRLIYYSQIVNDFQKGDIAEGYSVSREKKESFPLTVTSAQKNPTAFYLCASTETQDRTNQPQHFGDGTRLSIL.

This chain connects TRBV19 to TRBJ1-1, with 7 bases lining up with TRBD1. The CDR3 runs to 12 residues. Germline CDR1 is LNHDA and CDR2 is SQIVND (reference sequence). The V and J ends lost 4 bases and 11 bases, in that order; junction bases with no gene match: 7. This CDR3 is CASSKRTGGAFF. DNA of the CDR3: TGTGCCAGTAGTAAAAGGACAGGCGGCGCTTTCTTT.

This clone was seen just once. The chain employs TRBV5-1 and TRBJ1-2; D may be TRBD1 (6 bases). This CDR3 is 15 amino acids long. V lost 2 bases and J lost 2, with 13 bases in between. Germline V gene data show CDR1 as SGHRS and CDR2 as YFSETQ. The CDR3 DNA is TGCGCCAGCAGCTTTTCTCCGGGACAAAACTATGGCTACACCTTC. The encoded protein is CASSFSPGQNYGYTF. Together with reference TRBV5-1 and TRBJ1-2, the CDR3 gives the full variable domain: KAGVTQTPRYLIKTRGQQVTLSCSPISGHRSVSWYQQTPGQGLQFLFEYFSETQRNKGNFPGRFSGRQFSNSRSEMNVSTLELGDSALYLCASSFSPGQNYGYTFGSGTRLTVV.

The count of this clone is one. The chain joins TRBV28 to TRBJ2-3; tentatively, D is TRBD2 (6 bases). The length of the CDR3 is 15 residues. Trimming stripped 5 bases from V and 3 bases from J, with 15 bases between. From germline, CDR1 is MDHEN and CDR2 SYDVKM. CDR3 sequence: CASSTPGLGTDTQYF. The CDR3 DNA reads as TGTGCCAGCAGTACGCCGGGACTGGGAACAGATACGCAGTATTTT.

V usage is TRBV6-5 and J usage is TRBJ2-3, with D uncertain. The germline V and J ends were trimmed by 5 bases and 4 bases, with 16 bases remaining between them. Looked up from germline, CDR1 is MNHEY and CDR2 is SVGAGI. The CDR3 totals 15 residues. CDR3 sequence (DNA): TGTGCCAGCAGTACCACGACACGCTCTTCAGATACGCAGTATTTT. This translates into CASSTTTRSSDTQYF.

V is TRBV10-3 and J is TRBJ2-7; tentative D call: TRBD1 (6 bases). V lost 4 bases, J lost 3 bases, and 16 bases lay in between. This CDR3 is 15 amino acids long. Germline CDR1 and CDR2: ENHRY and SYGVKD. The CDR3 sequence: CAISGGSGANYEQYF. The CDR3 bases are TGTGCCATCAGTGGGGGATCAGGGGCGAACTACGAGCAGTACTTC.

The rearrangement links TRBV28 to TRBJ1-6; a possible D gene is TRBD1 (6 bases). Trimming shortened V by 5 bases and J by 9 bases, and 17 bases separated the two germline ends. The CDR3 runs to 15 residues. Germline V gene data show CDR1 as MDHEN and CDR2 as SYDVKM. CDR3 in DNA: TGTGCCAGCAGTCCAACAGGGCCGATGGGTTCACCCCTCCACTTT. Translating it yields CASSPTGPMGSPLHF.

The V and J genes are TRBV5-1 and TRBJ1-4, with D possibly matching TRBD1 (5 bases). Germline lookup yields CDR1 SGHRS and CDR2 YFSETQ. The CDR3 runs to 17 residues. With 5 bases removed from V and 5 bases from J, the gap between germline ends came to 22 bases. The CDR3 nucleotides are TGCGCCAGCAGTTTGAATCCGCGGGGGGTCGGGAATGAAAAACTGTTTTTT. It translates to CASSLNPRGVGNEKLFF. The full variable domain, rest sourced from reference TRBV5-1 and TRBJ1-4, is KAGVTQTPRYLIKTRGQQVTLSCSPISGHRSVSWYQQTPGQGLQFLFEYFSETQRNKGNFPGRFSGRQFSNSRSEMNVSTLELGDSALYLCASSLNPRGVGNEKLFFGSGTQLSVL.

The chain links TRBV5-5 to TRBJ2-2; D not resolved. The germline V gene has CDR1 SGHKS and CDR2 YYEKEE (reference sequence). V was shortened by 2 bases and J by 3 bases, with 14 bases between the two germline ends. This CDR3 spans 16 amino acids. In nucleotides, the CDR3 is TGTGCCAGCAGCTTTCTTCAATTAGCTTACACCGGGGAGCTGTTTTTT. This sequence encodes CASSFLQLAYTGELFF. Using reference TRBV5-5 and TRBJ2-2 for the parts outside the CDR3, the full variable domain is DAGVTQSPTHLIKTRGQQVTLRCSPISGHKSVSWYQQVLGQGPQFIFQYYEKEERGRGNFPDRFSARQFPNYSSELNVNALLLGDSALYLCASSFLQLAYTGELFFGEGSRLTVL.

The CDR3, as DNA: TGTGCCAGCTCGGGCCTACTAGCGGGAGGTGCGGATACGCAGTATTTT. Translated, it gives CASSGLLAGGADTQYF. The V and J genes are TRBV18 and TRBJ2-3; the match to TRBD2 covers 12 bases. CDR3 length equals 16 residues. J gave up 6 bases and V 6 bases, and 10 bases lay outside the gene matches. Per the germline V gene, CDR1 is KGHSH and CDR2 is LQKENI.

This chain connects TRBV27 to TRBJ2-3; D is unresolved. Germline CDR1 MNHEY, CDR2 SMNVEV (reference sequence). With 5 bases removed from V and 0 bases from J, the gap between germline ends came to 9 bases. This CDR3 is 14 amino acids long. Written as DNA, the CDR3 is TGTGCCAGCAGTCAGACAAGAAGCACAGATACGCAGTATTTT. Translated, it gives CASSQTRSTDTQYF.